This entry features one TCR beta chain sequence. Antigen: not known. Some clones are missing from TCRdb's copy, which holds only in-frame ones; the method was immunoSEQ multiplex PCR. This table holds 2 million to 2.5 million clones, about 92% found once. The sample comes from a study of shared clonotypes between healthy human individuals. Across the study: The cohort comprised a couple of women and a few men. Their ages spanned 18 to 49 years.

The CDR3 covers 12 residues. Germline V CDR1 and CDR2: SGHRS, YFSETQ. V lost 4 bases to trimming and J lost 5 bases; unmatched junction nucleotides: 3. Study outcomes and limitations: Sequencing depth was expected to affect clonotype sharing among donors. Only a few donors were included, so the genetic and exposure-history diversity represented was limited.

V usage is TRBV5-1 and J usage is TRBJ2-7; 7 positions agree with TRBD1. The TCR originated in a man aged 18 to 30 in good health. Some clones in this sample may be carry-over from other donors' samples. Sequencing input: naive CD4+ T cells from PBMCs. Noted subset: CD45RA+ positively selected. The CDR3 protein is CASSITGDEQYF. The CDR3 DNA reads TGCGCCAGCAGCATTACAGGGGACGAGCAGTACTTC.